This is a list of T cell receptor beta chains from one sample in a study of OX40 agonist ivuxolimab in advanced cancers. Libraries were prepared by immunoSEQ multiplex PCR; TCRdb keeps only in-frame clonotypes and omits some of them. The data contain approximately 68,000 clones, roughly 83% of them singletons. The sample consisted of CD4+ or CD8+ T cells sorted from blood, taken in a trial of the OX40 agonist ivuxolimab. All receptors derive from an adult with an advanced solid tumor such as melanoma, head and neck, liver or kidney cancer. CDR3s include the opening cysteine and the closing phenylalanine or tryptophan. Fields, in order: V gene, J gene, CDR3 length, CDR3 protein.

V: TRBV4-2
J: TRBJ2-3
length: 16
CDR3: CASSQDKPGFTDTQYF

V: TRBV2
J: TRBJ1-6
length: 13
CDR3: CARAGTENSPLHF

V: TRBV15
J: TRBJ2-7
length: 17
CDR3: CATSRDRASVRTYEQYF

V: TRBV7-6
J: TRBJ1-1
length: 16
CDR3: CASSLNPQGMNTEAFF

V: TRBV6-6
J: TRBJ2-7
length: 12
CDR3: CASSYTAYEQYF

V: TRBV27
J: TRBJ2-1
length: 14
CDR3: CASSLRDRVGEQFF

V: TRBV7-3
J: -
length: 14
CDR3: CASSLSPFGYEQYF

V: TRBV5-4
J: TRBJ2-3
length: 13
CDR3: CASSSPNTDTQYF

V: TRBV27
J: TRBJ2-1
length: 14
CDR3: CASSLGLAAREQFF

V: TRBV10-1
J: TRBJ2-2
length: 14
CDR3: CASSDHRVPGELFF

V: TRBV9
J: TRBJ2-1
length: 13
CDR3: CASSVDPYNEQFF

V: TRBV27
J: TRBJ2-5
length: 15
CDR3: CASSLGNRPGETQYF

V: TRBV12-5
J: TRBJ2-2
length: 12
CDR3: CASGLNTGELFF

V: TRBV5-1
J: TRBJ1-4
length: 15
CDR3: CASSLDGRGNEKLFF

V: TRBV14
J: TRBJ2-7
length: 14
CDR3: CASSRQQGADEQYF

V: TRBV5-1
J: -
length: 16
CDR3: CASSSGGWTDHPEQYF

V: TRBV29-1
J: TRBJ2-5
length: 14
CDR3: CSVEGGGRRETQYF

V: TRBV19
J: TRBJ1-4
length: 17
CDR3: CASSFPRDGATNEKLFF

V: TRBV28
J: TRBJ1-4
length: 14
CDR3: CASSFTGGGEKLFF

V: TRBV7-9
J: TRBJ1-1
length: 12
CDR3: CASSADRAAAFF

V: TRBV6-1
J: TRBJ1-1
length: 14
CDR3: CASSKGRRGTEAFF

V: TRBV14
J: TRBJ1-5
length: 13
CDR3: CASSQDAAQPQHF

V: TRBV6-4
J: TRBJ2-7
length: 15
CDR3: CASSMGHSGNYEQYF

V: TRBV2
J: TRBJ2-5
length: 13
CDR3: CASTEGAGETQYF

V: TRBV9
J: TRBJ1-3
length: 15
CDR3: CASSDSDSSGNTIYF

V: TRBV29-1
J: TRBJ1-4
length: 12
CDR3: CSVVGVIGMMFF

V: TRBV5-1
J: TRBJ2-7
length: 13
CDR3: CASSLVGGPEQYF

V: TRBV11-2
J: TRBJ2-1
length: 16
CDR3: CASSLASGTGNNEQFF

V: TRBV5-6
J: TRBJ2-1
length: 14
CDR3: CASRYFPRYNEQFF

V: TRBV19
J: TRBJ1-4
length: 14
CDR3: CASSGETKVGKLFF

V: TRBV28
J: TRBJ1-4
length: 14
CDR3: CASSLYGEVEKLFF

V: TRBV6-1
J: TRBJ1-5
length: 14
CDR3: CASSAGQSNQPQHF